The present entry profiles one T cell receptor beta chain with its context. Its target is unknown. J lost 6 bases, V lost 2 bases, and 2 bases had no gene match. The CDR3 spans 13 residues. Germline CDR1 reads SGHTA; CDR2 reads FQGNSA. Primed by a sample-barcoded 5' primer and a J-beta primer mix, a second PCR proceeded for roughly 6 to 12 cycles. Each cDNA molecule was tagged by a template-switch adaptor with 12 random nucleotides. All samples yielded 2.5 million or more CDR3-containing paired-end reads. Via MiXCR, TCRdb re-called the 5' RACE reads, giving one row per CDR3 protein. The sample yields 800,000 to 950,000 distinct CDR3 sequences, 45% to 50% seen once. The data derive from a study of blood T cells in healthy people across ages. Study-wide findings and caveats: Age brought a roughly linear fall in TCR beta diversity measured per million T cells.

Samples each had at least 5.5 micrograms of total RNA extracted. This clonotype was obtained from a young man in good health. The J gene is TRBJ1-2, the V gene TRBV7-2; 8 nucleotides line up with TRBD1. The sample comprised blood. The CDR3 sequence is CASSLQQGDGYTF. The CDR3 nucleotides are TGTGCCAGCAGCTTACAACAGGGGGATGGCTACACCTTC.